The 18 T cell receptor beta chains in this list originate from one sample, sequenced in a study of vaccination effects on CD4 cells after COVID-19. Antigen-specific CD4+ T cell clonotypes were called by their expansion after viral peptide-pool culture in ViraFEST. Cultured cells yielded isolated CD4+ T cells after 10 to 11 days. Participants were vaccinated with two doses of either the BNT162b2 or mRNA-1273 vaccine. These receptors have no identified antigens. The table came from immunoSEQ multiplex PCR; TCRdb's copy has only in-frame clones and leaves some out. The repertoire holds around 81,000 clones, with around 77% as singletons. Specimen: CD4+ T cells from PBMCs cultured with HCoV-OC43 spike peptides, collected after COVID-19 vaccination. Subset indicated: HCoV-OC43 spike overlapping peptide pool stimulation. These receptors all come from a human donor who received a COVID-19 vaccine.

V gene TRBV24-1 combines with J gene TRBJ2-5; D is perhaps TRBD1 (6 bases). The length of the CDR3 is 14 residues. CDR1 is KGHDR, CDR2 SFDVKD, per germline. V was trimmed by 3 bases and J by 7 bases, leaving 14 bases between them. The CDR3 sequence: CATSDPGHRGTQYF. In DNA, the CDR3 is TGTGCCACCAGTGATCCGGGACACAGAGGGACCCAGTACTTC.

The chain combines TRBV5-5 with TRBJ2-5; TRBD1 matches 9 bases. Germline CDR1 SGHKS, CDR2 YYEKEE (reference sequence). This CDR3 comprises 15 residues. Germline trimming cut 4 bases from V and 7 bases from J; bases unmatched to any gene: 11. The CDR3 nucleotides read TGTGCCAGCAGCGGGATACAGGGGGCAGAGGGGACCCAGTACTTC. It yields the protein CASSGIQGAEGTQYF.

V gene TRBV15 combines with J gene TRBJ2-5; D is uncertain. The germline gives CDR1 LNHNV, CDR2 YYDKDF (reference sequence). The CDR3 totals 15 residues. Trimming took 0 bases from V and 2 from J, leaving 10 bases between them. The CDR3 loop is CATSRDFTDQETQYF. CDR3 DNA: TGTGCCACCAGCAGAGATTTTACCGATCAAGAGACCCAGTACTTC.

The chain recombines TRBV7-9 with TRBJ2-7; TRBD1 or TRBD2 may be the D gene (5 bases each). Germline loops: CDR1 SEHNR, CDR2 FQNEAQ (reference sequence). Trimming pared 0 bases from V and 0 bases from J, leaving 12 bases between. The CDR3 extends over 16 amino acids. The CDR3 DNA reads TGTGCCAGCAGCTTAGCCCCGGGGCATGGCTCCTACGAGCAGTACGTC. Protein: CASSLAPGHGSYEQYV.

The gene calls are TRBV7-8 and TRBJ2-7; TRBD2 matches at 13 bases. The CDR3 runs to 15 residues. With 5 bases clipped from V and 7 bases from J, the junction kept 8 bases outside the gene matches. Germline-derived CDR1 and CDR2 are SGHVS and FQNEAQ. CDR3 DNA: TGTGCCAGCAGCATAACTAGCGGGGGGGCCTTGGAGCAGTACGTC. As protein: CASSITSGGALEQYV.

V gene TRBV9 combines with J gene TRBJ1-2; TRBD1 matches at 8 bases. Germline V gene data show CDR1 as SGDLS and CDR2 as YYNGEE. The length of the CDR3 is 13 residues. The trim removed 2 bases at V and 3 bases at J, leaving 0 bases unmatched. CDR3 coding DNA: TGTGCCAGCAGCGTGGACAGGGACTATGGCTACACCTTC. This translates into CASSVDRDYGYTF.

The V gene is TRBV6-4, the J gene TRBJ1-4; D gene unclear. Trimming pared 4 bases from V and 6 bases from J, leaving 6 bases between. The CDR3 is 12 amino acids. Germline values: CDR1 MRHNA, CDR2 SNTAGT. This chain's CDR3 is CASSGEYEKLFF. For the CDR3, the DNA is TGTGCCAGCAGTGGGGAGTATGAAAAACTGTTTTTT.

V and J are TRBV3-1 (or the pseudogene TRBV3-2) and TRBJ2-6; no clear D. V lost 0 bases, J lost 0 bases, and 15 bases lay in between. CDR1 is LGHDT and CDR2 is YNNKEL in the germline V gene (reference sequence). The CDR3 extends over 19 amino acids. This CDR3 is CASSQDYRRSFSGANVLTF. The DNA for the CDR3 is TGTGCCAGCAGCCAAGATTATCGGCGTTCGTTCTCTGGGGCCAACGTCCTGACTTTC.

The CDR3 sequence: CASSLRMGFHNEQFF. The CDR3 DNA reads TGTGCCAGCAGTTTAAGAATGGGGTTCCACAATGAGCAGTTCTTC. J is TRBJ2-1 and V is TRBV28; no reliable D call. The germline V gene encodes CDR1 MDHEN and CDR2 SYDVKM. The CDR3 covers 15 residues. Trimming shortened V by 2 bases and J by 5 bases, and 13 bases separated the two germline ends. The whole variable domain, filled in from reference TRBV28 and TRBJ2-1, reads DVKVTQSSRYLVKRTGEKVFLECVQDMDHENMFWYRQDPGLGLRLIYFSYDVKMKEKGDIPEGYSVSREKKERFSLILESASTNQTSMYLCASSLRMGFHNEQFFGPGTRLTVL.

V gene TRBV6-6 combines with J gene TRBJ1-1; D unclear. Trimming removed 5 bases at V and 9 bases at J, with 13 bases between. Germline CDR1 is MNHNY and CDR2 is SVGAGI (reference sequence). The CDR3 has 12 amino acids. The CDR3 DNA follows: TGTGCCAGCAGTCCCGCCCCGGGAAAAGCTTTCTTT. Residues: CASSPAPGKAFF.

V is TRBV7-9 and J is TRBJ1-2; D unclear. CDR1 is SEHNR, CDR2 FQNEAQ, per germline (reference sequence). The CDR3 length is 15 residues. Trimming removed 5 bases from V and 3 bases from J, with 16 bases in between. CDR3 amino acids: CASSRAQVLDYGYTF. In DNA form, the CDR3 reads TGTGCCAGCAGCAGAGCGCAGGTTCTCGACTATGGCTACACCTTC.

The chain has TRBV4-1 and TRBJ1-2; D ambiguous. The germline gives CDR1 MGHRA, CDR2 YSYEKL. Trimming pared 1 base from V and 3 bases from J, leaving 9 bases between. The CDR3 is 14 amino acids. CDR3 in DNA: TGCGCCAGCAGCCAAGGTTGGTGGGACTATGGCTACACCTTC. It specifies CASSQGWWDYGYTF.

This clone was counted only a few times. This rearrangement joins TRBV5-5 to TRBJ1-1; D is unresolved. Germline V gene data show CDR1 as SGHKS and CDR2 as YYEKEE (reference sequence). The CDR3 totals 13 residues. Trimming stripped 2 bases from V and 1 base from J, with 6 bases between. The CDR3 loop is CASSFDRNTEAFF. CDR3 nucleotides: TGTGCCAGCAGCTTCGATCGGAACACTGAAGCTTTCTTT.

The rearrangement uses TRBV6-1 and TRBJ2-7; tentative D call: TRBD1 (6 bases). Trimming stripped 1 base from V and 2 bases from J, with 9 bases between. The length of the CDR3 is 14 residues. CDR1 and CDR2 (germline): MNHNS, SASEGT. The CDR3, as DNA: TGTGCCAGCAGTGAAGACAGGGACCCCTACGAGCAGTACGTC. Its protein is CASSEDRDPYEQYV.

The genes are TRBV21-1 and TRBJ1-6. TRBV21-1 corresponds to a pseudogene. The CDR3 has 15 residues. DNA for the CDR3: TGTGCCAGCACCAACGTAAAGGGGGGCAATTCACCCCTCCACTTT. Its protein product is CASTNVKGGNSPLHF.

This clone was picked up one time. The chain uses TRBV19 and TRBJ1-4; D remains ambiguous. Trimming stripped 0 bases from V and 5 bases from J, with 13 bases between. CDR1 and CDR2 (germline): LNHDA, SQIVND (reference sequence). The CDR3 totals 16 residues. CDR3 loop: CASSIDHGRRNEKLFF. In DNA, the CDR3 is TGTGCCAGTAGTATAGATCATGGACGGAGAAATGAAAAACTGTTTTTT.

The chain combines TRBV18 with TRBJ2-7, with TRBD1 matching over 10 bases. The V gene's germline CDR1 is KGHSH and CDR2 LQKENI. The junction had 5 bases not matched to a gene; V was cut back by 4 bases and J by 2 bases. This CDR3 is 15 amino acids long. The CDR3 sequence is CASSQGTGEPYEQYV. CDR3 nucleotides: TGTGCCAGCTCACAAGGGACAGGGGAGCCCTACGAGCAGTACGTC.

The rearrangement joins TRBV7-2 to TRBJ2-5; no clear D. V lost 2 bases and J 1 base, leaving 8 bases between the germline ends. The CDR3 is made up of 14 amino acids. Germline V gene data show CDR1 as SGHTA and CDR2 as FQGNSA. Here the CDR3 DNA reads TGTGCCAGCAGCTTAAGGCAGACCCAAGAGACCCAGTACTTC. Translated: CASSLRQTQETQYF.